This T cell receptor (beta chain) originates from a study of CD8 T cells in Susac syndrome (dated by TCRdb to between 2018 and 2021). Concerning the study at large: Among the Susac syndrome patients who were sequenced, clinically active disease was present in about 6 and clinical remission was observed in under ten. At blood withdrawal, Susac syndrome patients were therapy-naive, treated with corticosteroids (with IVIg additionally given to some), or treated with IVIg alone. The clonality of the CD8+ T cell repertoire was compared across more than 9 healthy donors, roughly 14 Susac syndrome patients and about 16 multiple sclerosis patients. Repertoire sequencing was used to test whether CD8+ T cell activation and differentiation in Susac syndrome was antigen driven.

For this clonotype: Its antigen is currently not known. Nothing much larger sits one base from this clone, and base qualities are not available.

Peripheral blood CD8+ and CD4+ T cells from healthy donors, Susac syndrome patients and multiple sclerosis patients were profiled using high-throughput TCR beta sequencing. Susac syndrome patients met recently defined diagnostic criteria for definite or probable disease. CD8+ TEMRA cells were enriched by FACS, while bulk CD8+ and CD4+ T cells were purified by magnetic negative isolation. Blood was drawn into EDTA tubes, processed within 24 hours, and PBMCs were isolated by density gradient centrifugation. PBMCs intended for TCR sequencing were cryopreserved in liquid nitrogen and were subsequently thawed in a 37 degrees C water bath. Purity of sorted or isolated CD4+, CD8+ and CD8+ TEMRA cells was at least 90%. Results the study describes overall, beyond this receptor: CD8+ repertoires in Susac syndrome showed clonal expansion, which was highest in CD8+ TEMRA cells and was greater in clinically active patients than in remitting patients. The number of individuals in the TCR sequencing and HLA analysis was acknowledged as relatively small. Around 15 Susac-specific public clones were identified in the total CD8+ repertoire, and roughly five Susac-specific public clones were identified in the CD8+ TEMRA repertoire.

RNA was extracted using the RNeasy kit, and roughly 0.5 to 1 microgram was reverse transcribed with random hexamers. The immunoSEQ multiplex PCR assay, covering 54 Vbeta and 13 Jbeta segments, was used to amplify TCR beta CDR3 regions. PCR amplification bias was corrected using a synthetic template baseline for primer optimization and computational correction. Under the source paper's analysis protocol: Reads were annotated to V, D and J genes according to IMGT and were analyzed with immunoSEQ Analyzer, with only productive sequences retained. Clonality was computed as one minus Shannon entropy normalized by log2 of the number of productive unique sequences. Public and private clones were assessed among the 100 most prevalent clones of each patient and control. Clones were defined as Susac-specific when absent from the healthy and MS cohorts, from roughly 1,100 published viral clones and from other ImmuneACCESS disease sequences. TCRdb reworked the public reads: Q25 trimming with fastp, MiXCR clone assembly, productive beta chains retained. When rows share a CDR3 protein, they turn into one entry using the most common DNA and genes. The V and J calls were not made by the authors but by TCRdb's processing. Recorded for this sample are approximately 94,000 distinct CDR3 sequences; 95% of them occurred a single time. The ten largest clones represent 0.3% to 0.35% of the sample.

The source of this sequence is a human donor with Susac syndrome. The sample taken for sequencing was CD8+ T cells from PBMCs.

The DNA reads as follows: TGTGCCAGCAGTTTCCCCGAACTAGCGGGAGTTCCAGATACGCAGTATTTT. Translation gives CASSFPELAGVPDTQYF. This receptor chain uses TRBV28 and TRBJ2-3, and TRBD2 matches 11 of the central bases. Per the germline V gene, MDHEN is the CDR1 and SYDVKM is the CDR2. V trim: 3 bases; J trim: 4 bases; unmatched bases: 9. Its CDR3 holds 17 amino acids, cysteine through phenylalanine. Here the CDR3 DNA is all that survives: 51 bases in frame from base 1.